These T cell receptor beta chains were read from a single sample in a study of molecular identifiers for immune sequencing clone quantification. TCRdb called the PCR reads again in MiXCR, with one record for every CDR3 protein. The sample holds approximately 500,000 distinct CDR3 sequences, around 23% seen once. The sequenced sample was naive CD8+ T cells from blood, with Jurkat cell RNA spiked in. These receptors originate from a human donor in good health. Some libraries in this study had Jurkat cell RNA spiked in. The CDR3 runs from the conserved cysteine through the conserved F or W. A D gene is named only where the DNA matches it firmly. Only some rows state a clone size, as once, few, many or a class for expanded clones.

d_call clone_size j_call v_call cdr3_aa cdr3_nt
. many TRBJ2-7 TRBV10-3 CAISDSLYEQYF TGTGCCATCAGTGATTCTCTTTACGAGCAGTACTTC
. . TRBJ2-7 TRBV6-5 CASSYGHERYF TGTGCCAGCAGTTACGGCCACGAGCGGTACTTC
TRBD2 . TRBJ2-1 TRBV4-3 CASSHDLAEPTSNEQFF TGCGCCAGCAGCCACGACCTAGCGGAACCCACATCCAATGAGCAGTTCTTC
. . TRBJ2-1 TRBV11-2 CASSLWTVHEQFF TGTGCCAGCAGCTTGTGGACGGTTCATGAGCAGTTCTTC
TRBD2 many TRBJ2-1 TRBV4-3 CASSQDWRGDYNEQFF TGCGCCAGCAGCCAAGATTGGCGGGGGGATTACAATGAGCAGTTCTTC
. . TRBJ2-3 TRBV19 CASSKVVTSTDTQYF TGTGCCAGTAGTAAAGTCGTTACTAGCACAGATACGCAGTATTTT
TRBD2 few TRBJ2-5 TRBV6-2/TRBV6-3 CASSYSIAGGLQETQYF TGTGCCAGCAGTTACTCCATAGCGGGAGGGCTTCAAGAGACCCAGTACTTC
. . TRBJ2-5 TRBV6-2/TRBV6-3 CASSKQGFKTQYF TGTGCCAGCAGTAAACAGGGTTTTAAGACCCAGTACTTC
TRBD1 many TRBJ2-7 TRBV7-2 CASSRPGQGYEQYF TGTGCCAGCAGCCGCCCGGGACAGGGGTACGAGCAGTACTTC
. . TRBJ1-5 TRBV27 CASSYMPIQPQHF TGTGCCAGCAGTTACATGCCTATTCAGCCCCAGCATTTT
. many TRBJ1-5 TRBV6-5 CASSEHYTESNQPQHF TGTGCCAGCAGTGAACACTATACAGAAAGCAATCAGCCCCAGCATTTT
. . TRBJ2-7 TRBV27 CASSLRGTHEQYF TGTGCCAGCAGTTTACGGGGGACCCACGAGCAGTACTTC
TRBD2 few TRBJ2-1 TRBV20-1 CSAPGGTSRRNEQFF TGCAGTGCTCCGGGGGGGACTAGCCGTCGCAATGAGCAGTTCTTC
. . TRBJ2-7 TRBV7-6 CASSLDYRGEQYF TGTGCCAGCAGCCTAGATTATAGGGGCGAGCAGTACTTC
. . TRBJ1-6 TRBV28 CASSPQTGYASPLHF TGTGCCAGCAGTCCCCAAACAGGCTATGCTTCACCCCTCCACTTT
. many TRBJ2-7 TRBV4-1 CASSQAVGYEQYF TGCGCCAGCAGCCAAGCCGTCGGCTACGAGCAGTACTTC
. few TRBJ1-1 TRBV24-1 CATSDLRIPEAFF TGTGCCACCAGTGATTTGAGGATCCCTGAAGCTTTCTTT
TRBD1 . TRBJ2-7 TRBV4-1 CASSLTGGGSYEQYF TGCGCCAGCAGCCTCACAGGGGGCGGATCATACGAGCAGTACTTC
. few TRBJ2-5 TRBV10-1 CASSESRETQYF TGCGCCAGCAGTGAAAGTCGGGAGACCCAGTACTTC
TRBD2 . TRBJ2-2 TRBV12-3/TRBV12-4 CASSFTSGGAGELFF TGTGCCAGCAGTTTCACTAGCGGGGGGGCCGGGGAGCTGTTTTTT
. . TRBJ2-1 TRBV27 CASSLSTRNEQFF TGTGCCAGCAGTTTATCGACAAGGAATGAGCAGTTCTTC
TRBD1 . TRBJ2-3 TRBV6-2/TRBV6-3 CANTKRQGDFLDTQYF TGTGCCAACACCAAGAGACAGGGGGATTTTTTGGATACGCAGTATTTT
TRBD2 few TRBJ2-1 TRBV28 CASSSTEGLANF TGTGCCAGCAGTTCCACGGAGGGACTAGCTAATTTC
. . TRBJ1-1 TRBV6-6 CASSYPTGRTEAFF TGTGCCAGCAGTTACCCGACAGGCAGGACTGAAGCTTTCTTT
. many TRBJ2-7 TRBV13 CASSLGLAAGEQYF TGTGCCAGCAGCTTAGGCCTGGCGGCCGGCGAGCAGTACTTC
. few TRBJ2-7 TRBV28 CASSLLLTSHSEQYF TGTGCCAGCAGTTTATTGCTGACTAGTCACTCCGAGCAGTACTTC
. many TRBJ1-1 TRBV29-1 CSVIRQNTEAFF TGCAGCGTTATACGACAGAACACTGAAGCTTTCTTT
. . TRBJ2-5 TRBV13 CARSSSPPAPPYF TGTGCCCGCAGCTCCTCCCCACCAGCGCCCCCGTACTTC
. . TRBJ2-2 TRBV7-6 CASSLADRRMFF TGTGCCAGCAGCTTAGCGGACAGAAGGATGTTTTTT
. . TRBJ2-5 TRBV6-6 CASSYPPGGAQETQYF TGTGCCAGCAGTTACCCTCCGGGCGGGGCACAAGAGACCCAGTACTTC
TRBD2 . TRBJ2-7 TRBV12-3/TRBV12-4 CASSPSGLAGYEQYF TGTGCCAGCAGCCCATCGGGACTAGCGGGTTACGAGCAGTACTTC
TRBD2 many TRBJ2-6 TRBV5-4 CASRTSGSTGANVLTF TGTGCCAGCAGGACTAGCGGGAGCACTGGGGCCAACGTCCTGACTTTC
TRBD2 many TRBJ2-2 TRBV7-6 CASSSGTTRTGELFF TGTGCCAGCAGCTCCGGGACTACACGAACCGGGGAGCTGTTTTTT
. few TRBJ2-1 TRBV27 CASSSGFSLGEQFF TGTGCCAGCAGTTCGGGGTTCAGCCTGGGTGAGCAGTTCTTC
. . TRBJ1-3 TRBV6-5 CASSAGRTSGNTIYF TGTGCCAGCAGTGCTGGACGGACATCTGGAAACACCATATATTTT
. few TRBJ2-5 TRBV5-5 CASSRDLRETQYF TGTGCCAGCAGCAGGGACCTACGAGAGACCCAGTACTTC
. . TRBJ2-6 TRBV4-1 CVSSQDHTSGANVLTF TGCGTCAGCAGCCAAGACCACACCTCTGGGGCCAACGTCCTGACTTTC
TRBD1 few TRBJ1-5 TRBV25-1 CASSIQGASPCYSNQPQHF TGTGCCAGCAGTATACAGGGGGCGTCCCCCTGTTATAGCAATCAGCCCCAGCATTTT
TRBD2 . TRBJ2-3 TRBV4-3 CASSQDRSSGRIDTQYF TGCGCCAGCAGCCAAGATCGTAGTAGCGGGAGGATTGATACGCAGTATTTT
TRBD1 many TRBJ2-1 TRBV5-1 CASSLWQGAGNEQFF TGCGCCAGCAGCTTGTGGCAGGGGGCAGGCAATGAGCAGTTCTTC
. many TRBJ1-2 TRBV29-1 CSVEASSLMSYGYTF TGCAGCGTTGAAGCCTCAAGCCTCATGAGCTATGGCTACACCTTC
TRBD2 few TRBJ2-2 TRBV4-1 CASSRGASGNSNTGELFF TGCGCCAGCAGCCGGGGGGCTAGCGGGAACTCGAACACCGGGGAGCTGTTTTTT
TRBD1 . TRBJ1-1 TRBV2 CASDTGTVMNTEAFF TGTGCCAGCGACACCGGGACAGTCATGAACACTGAAGCTTTCTTT
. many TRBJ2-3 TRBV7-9 CASSFGDLPSQYF TGTGCCAGCAGCTTCGGGGATCTCCCCTCGCAGTATTTT
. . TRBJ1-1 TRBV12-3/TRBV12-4 CASRPWTANTEAFF TGTGCCAGCAGACCTTGGACAGCGAACACTGAAGCTTTCTTT